The TCR beta chain described here comes from a study of blood T cell repertoires in COVID-19. This clone was found a few times. In the source study's methods: Quantification of nucleated cells was approximated via reference gene primer amplification. TCRdb keeps only in-frame clones here, not all; method: immunoSEQ multiplex PCR. V and J calls and clone size are as listed in that table; D and trimming were resolved from the DNA. The table lists roughly 120,000 clones, approximately 89% of them singletons, with around 3.2% in the top ten. CDR3 length: 12 amino acids. Germline CDR1 SGDLS, CDR2 YYNGEE. With 4 bases removed from V and 8 bases from J, the gap between germline ends came to 9 bases. Patients in Seattle were enrolled during active infection, then followed longitudinally.

The sequence derives from a woman aged 80 or over with COVID-19, enrolled during active disease. Material: peripheral blood. J is TRBJ2-2 and V is TRBV9; D uncertain. The CDR3 protein is CASSPRGGELFF. CDR3 sequence (DNA): TGTGCCAGCAGCCCCCGAGGTGGGGAGCTGTTTTTT.